Listed below are T cell receptor beta chains from one sample, sequenced in a study of T cells in Graves' hyperthyroidism and ophthalmopathy. TCRdb recomputed calls from the multiplex PCR reads with MiXCR, one row per CDR3 protein. The sample consists of nearly 600,000 distinct CDR3 sequences, approximately 13% of them appearing once. The sequenced sample was blood. These TCRs come from a woman in her 30s with Graves' hyperthyroidism that later progressed to Graves' ophthalmopathy. The CDR3 runs from the conserved cysteine through the conserved F or W. D genes are given only for firm matches. The listing skips clone size in some rows; elsewhere it reads once, few, many or a size class.

V gene	D gene	clone size	J gene	CDR3 DNA	CDR3 protein
TRBV30	-	-	TRBJ2-6	TGTGCCTGGGATGGGTTTGGGGCCCCTGGGGCCAACGTCCTGACTTTC	CAWDGFGAPGANVLTF
TRBV29-1	-	once	TRBJ1-1	TGCAGCGTGACGGCGCGGGGTGAAGCTTTCTTT	CSVTARGEAFF
TRBV14	TRBD1	many	TRBJ1-1	TGTGCCAGCAACGGGAGAGGACAGGGGATACTAGCTTTCTTT	CASNGRGQGILAFF
TRBV12-5	-	few	TRBJ2-2	TGTGCTAGTGGTCCGCTGGCGGGGAACACCGGGGAGCTGTTTTTT	CASGPLAGNTGELFF
TRBV6-1	-	many	TRBJ1-6	TGTGCCAGCAGTCTCCTGGATGGCGGGAGCTCCTATAATTCACCCCTCCACTTT	CASSLLDGGSSYNSPLHF
TRBV6-6	-	-	TRBJ2-2	TGTGCCAGCAGTTACTGGAAGAACACCGGGGAGCTGTTTTTT	CASSYWKNTGELFF
TRBV11-1	TRBD1	many	TRBJ2-1	TGTGCCAGCAGCCCTGGGACAGCCACATCACTCACTACAAATGAGCAGTTCTTC	CASSPGTATSLTTNEQFF
TRBV5-5	-	-	TRBJ2-1	TGTGCCAGCAGCTTGGAACTGGGAGGTGAGCAGTTCTTC	CASSLELGGEQFF
TRBV5-1	TRBD2	many	TRBJ2-1	TGCGCCAGCAGCTTGGTACTAGCGGCCAATGAGCAGTTCTTC	CASSLVLAANEQFF
TRBV12-3/TRBV12-4	-	many	TRBJ2-7	TGTGCCAGCGGCATCGCCTACGAGCAGTACTTC	CASGIAYEQYF
TRBV3-1	-	many	TRBJ2-7	TGTGCCAGCAGCCAAGACTCACAATACTACGAGCAGTACTTC	CASSQDSQYYEQYF
TRBV30	TRBD1	-	TRBJ1-1	TGTGCCTGGAGTGTAGACAGGGGGAAAGCTTTCTTT	CAWSVDRGKAFF
TRBV19	-	few	TRBJ2-7	TGTGCCAGTAGTGCGGGAAGAGCGTACGAGCAGTACTTC	CASSAGRAYEQYF
TRBV10-3	TRBD1	-	TRBJ2-1	TGTGCCATCGGACAGGGCGACTACAATGAGCAGTTCTTC	CAIGQGDYNEQFF
TRBV30	TRBD1	few	TRBJ1-2	TGTGCCTGGATTGGACAGGGATATTACTATGGCTACACCTTC	CAWIGQGYYYGYTF
TRBV5-6	TRBD2	few	TRBJ2-3	TGTGCCAGCAGCCCCCACGCGGGAGTACAGCAGTATTTT	CASSPHAGVQQYF
TRBV30	TRBD2	-	TRBJ2-5	TGTGCCTGGAGTCTCCTTCGGACTAGCGGGAGGGCTCAAGAGACCCAGTACTTC	CAWSLLRTSGRAQETQYF
TRBV11-2	-	-	TRBJ2-1	TGTGCCAGCAGCTTAGATTTTTCCGCCACCCCGTTCTTC	CASSLDFSATPFF
TRBV27	-	-	TRBJ2-4	TGTGCCAGCAGTTTATCGACGGGGGGCTCCAAAAACATTCAGTACTTC	CASSLSTGGSKNIQYF
TRBV2	TRBD2	many	TRBJ2-5	TGTGCCAGCAGTGACAGTTTAGGACTAGCGGGAAAGACCCAGTACTTC	CASSDSLGLAGKTQYF
TRBV7-2	-	many	TRBJ1-1	TGTGCCAGCAGCTTATATCTCCGGGACGCTTTCTTT	CASSLYLRDAFF
TRBV24-1	-	many	TRBJ2-6	TGTGCCACCAGTCCGAGACCTCCAGCTCGAGGGGCCAACGTCCTGACTTTC	CATSPRPPARGANVLTF
TRBV5-6	-	-	TRBJ2-2	TGTGCCAGCAGCTCCTGGGTTGGCACCGGGGAGCTGTTTTTT	CASSSWVGTGELFF
TRBV25-1	TRBD2	-	TRBJ2-1	TGTGCCAGCAGTGAATTTAAGGCTAGCGGGGTTGCAAATGAGCAGTTCTTC	CASSEFKASGVANEQFF
TRBV4-2	-	few	TRBJ1-6	TGTGCCAGCAGCCATGTATTACGACACAACAATTCACCCCTCCACTTT	CASSHVLRHNNSPLHF
TRBV27	-	few	TRBJ2-1	TGTGCCAGCTCTTCGAGCGAGCAGTTCTTC	CASSSSEQFF
TRBV27	-	many	TRBJ1-1	TGTGCCAGCAGTTTAGTCCAGGCAGAGAACACTGAAGCTTTCTTT	CASSLVQAENTEAFF
TRBV14	-	few	TRBJ2-1	TGTGCCAGCAGCCAAGGGCAGGGGGACTGGGTCGAGCAGTTCTTC	CASSQGQGDWVEQFF
TRBV12-3/TRBV12-4	-	many	TRBJ1-6	TGTGCCAGTAGGGGGGATAATTCACCCCTCCACTTT	CASRGDNSPLHF
TRBV4-1	-	few	TRBJ1-1	TGCGCCAGCAGCCAAACAAGACAGAACACTGAAGCTTTCTTT	CASSQTRQNTEAFF
TRBV11-3	-	many	TRBJ2-7	TGTGCCAGCACCCTCGGGGGACCGAATCCCTACGAGCAGTACTTC	CASTLGGPNPYEQYF
TRBV25-1	-	few	TRBJ1-2	TGTGCCAGCATGAGAGAGAACGGCTACACCTTC	CASMRENGYTF
TRBV2	TRBD2	many	TRBJ2-1	TGTGCCAGCAGTGAAGCGCCACTAGCGGGAGTAAATGAGCAGTTCTTC	CASSEAPLAGVNEQFF
TRBV27	-	many	TRBJ1-2	TGTGCCAGCAGTCCGTACCTGGGGGGGGGACCAACCGTGGGGGGCTACACCTTC	CASSPYLGGGPTVGGYTF
TRBV15	-	many	TRBJ2-1	TGTGCCACCAGCAGACGGGATGAGCAGTTCTTC	CATSRRDEQFF
TRBV11-2	TRBD2	many	TRBJ2-5	TGTGCCAGCGCGGGAGGGCCGGGAGAGACCCAGTACTTC	CASAGGPGETQYF
TRBV29-1	-	few	TRBJ2-7	TGCAGCGTTGCCCCCAGGGGCAACTACGAGCAGTACTTC	CSVAPRGNYEQYF
TRBV28	-	-	TRBJ2-7	TGTGCCAGCAGTTTAGAGACGACGTTGCAGTACTTC	CASSLETTLQYF
TRBV7-2	-	many	TRBJ2-5	TGTGCCAGCAGCTTATACAGCGCAACCCAGTACTTC	CASSLYSATQYF
TRBV4-1	-	few	TRBJ1-2	TGCGCCAGCAGCCCCCAGGGAAATGATGGCTACACCTTC	CASSPQGNDGYTF
TRBV29-1	-	-	TRBJ1-1	TGCAGCGTCCATACAGGAGAGAACACTGAAGCTTTCTTT	CSVHTGENTEAFF
TRBV10-3	TRBD2	many	TRBJ2-7	TGTGCCATCAAAACGACTAGCGGAACCTACGAGCAGTACTTC	CAIKTTSGTYEQYF
TRBV6-1	TRBD2	many	TRBJ2-7	TGTGCCAGCAGTATTTCTTTGACTAGCGCTGTGTACGAGCAGTACTTC	CASSISLTSAVYEQYF
TRBV6-2/TRBV6-3	TRBD1	many	TRBJ2-2	TGTGCCAGCAGTCGACCGGGACAGGGTACGACCGGGGAGCTGTTTTTT	CASSRPGQGTTGELFF
TRBV14	TRBD2	few	TRBJ2-5	TGTGCCAGCAGCCAAGGATTTAGCGGGATTGAGACCCAGTACTTC	CASSQGFSGIETQYF
TRBV7-2	TRBD1	many	TRBJ1-1	TGTGCCAGCAGCCCAGAGGACAGGGGGTTCATGAACACTGAAGCTTTCTTT	CASSPEDRGFMNTEAFF
TRBV19	-	-	TRBJ2-3	TGTGCCAGTAGCGAGAAACTTAGCACAGATACGCAGTATTTT	CASSEKLSTDTQYF